This T cell receptor beta chain was obtained from a study of cytomegalovirus exposure and HLA in healthy donors (dated by TCRdb to about 2017). Notes on the research overall: An earlier analysis of some 600 of the donors reported about 300 Gb of sequence data and 95 million to 140 million unique TCR beta sequences obtained from approximately 180 million T cells. An early release that covered 640 HLA-typed donors contained approximately 300 gigabases of sequencing data and 70 million to 100 million unique TCR sequences. Of the 350 to 400 genotyped donors, 65% to 90% fell in the genetic ancestry cluster associated with self-reported Caucasian donors. In the later analysis, no new phenotypic data were used to find candidate immune exposures; instead, reliance was placed on TCR beta sequences and their occurrence across donors. An earlier analysis of more than 450 of the donors used high-throughput TCR beta sequencing to judge whether each TCR beta V gene segment behaved as functional or pseudogenic. In addition to the first cohort of 666 subjects, a separate validation cohort of some 120 different subjects was used. Donor age, sex, ethnicity and CMV serostatus were compiled alongside the repertoire data. Every repertoire in the discovery cohort had been generated on one and the same sequencing platform. HLA typing covered class I and class II loci at four-digit resolution. Four or five DR-DQ haplotypes were handled as single units for association and clustering, since linkage in the cohort was strong. A later genetic analysis used genome-wide SNP genotypes for about 60% of the roughly 700 donors, treating that subset as a discovery cohort. The study used immunosequencing to profile the T cell repertoires of 666 subjects and linked those repertoires to cytomegalovirus serostatus. Typing coverage differed by locus: A, B, C, DRB1 and DQB1 were typed in about 620-630 donors, DQA1 in about 560, DPA1 in some 570, and DPB1 in 472. The study was designed to test whether signatures of past pathogen exposure could be identified by cataloging public T cell receptors. Among under 450 genotyped donors of the cohort, an average of roughly 240,000 unique TCR beta nucleotide sequences were sequenced per donor, roughly 18% of them non-productive. To study patterns of TCR occurrence, a later analysis re-analyzed previously published TCR beta repertoires from 650 to 750 donors and added high-resolution HLA genotyping. To predict cytomegalovirus infection status, the study combined high-throughput TCR immunosequencing, statistical association of individual TCRs with disease status, and machine learning. Overall study outcomes, separate from this receptor: Because HLA typing was unavailable for some donors at each locus, only the typed subset was used in association tests. A further reported finding was that TCR beta sequences accurately predicted the HLA-A and HLA-B alleles for most subjects in the first cohort. Because counts were too low, seventeen rarely observed V segments, including chromosome 9 orphons, were excluded from the earlier analysis of some 590 of the donors. When HLA alleles, especially DR and DQ, strongly co-occurred, attributing TCR associations to individual alleles was difficult. In a later genetic analysis, fewer N-insertions in productive TCRs were reported among donors in an Asian-associated ancestry cluster than the roughly 710-donor mean. Sequencing depth was assumed to be roughly uniform across donors in the presence/absence analyses, though that assumption may not hold. The classifier was reported to diagnose cytomegalovirus status with high specificity and sensitivity in both the original cohort and the validation cohort. The study listed approximately 150 TCR beta chains as associated with cytomegalovirus. In a later analysis, TCR association rates were found to vary across HLA loci, with the most associated TCRs seen for DRB1 alleles and the fewest for HLA-C alleles. In a later genetic analysis, a missense DCLRE1C variant was associated with V-gene and J-gene trimming of TCR beta chains, and the association was replicated in an independent cohort. According to a later analysis, most CMV-associated TCR beta chains appeared to be HLA-restricted, and the HLA associations seemed to be driven largely by CMV exposure. Most TCR sequences were observed very rarely across donors, whereas some public TCRs were present in many individuals. A few of the identified cytomegalovirus-associated TCR beta chains were confirmed in vitro to be specific for cytomegalovirus antigens. Linkage disequilibrium might explain the correlated functional status among segregating V segments, but an unknown experimental factor could not be excluded. Some IMGT-functional V segments, including TRBV6-2 and TRBV6-3, could not be told apart with the 87-base-pair reads, so those segments were excluded. In an earlier analysis of about 600 of the donors, most TCR beta V segments appeared in productive rearrangements about 87% or about 30% of the time, broadly matching IMGT annotations. Immune exposure information for the cohort was limited to CMV serostatus. A later analysis reported that several top co-occurrence clusters appeared linked to parvovirus B19, influenza, CMV and Epstein-Barr virus. The cohort was sequenced for TCR beta chains only, and without alpha or paired-chain data the features that could be detected were limited. In a later analysis, HLA-associated TCR beta chains showed more clonal expansion and lower generation probabilities than non-associated chains that were equally common. In a later analysis, 15,000 to 20,000 TCR beta sequences were associated with specific HLA alleles at a false discovery rate of 0.05. The sequencing pipeline was judged likely to have produced a cluster of highly shared sequence variants as a technical artifact. The authors suggested that the approach could potentially be generalized to other disease states and immunological phenotypes.

To note about this clone: What this receptor recognizes is not known. There are no base qualities to consult, and no much larger clone falls within one base.

In total, 500 to 700 healthy bone marrow donors made up the cohort. At the time of sampling, every cohort member was nominally healthy, though immune exposures that went unrecorded were likely present. The donor was CMV seronegative and belonged to the group of 380 or so seronegative cohort members. Each donor provided a peripheral blood sample, and peripheral blood mononuclear cells were used for TCR beta sequencing. Genomic DNA was extracted from the blood cell samples with the Qiagen DNeasy Blood Extraction Kit. The library was built by means of the immunoSEQ multiplex PCR assay. For the multiplex PCR, a mixture combining 60 forward primers for TCR Vbeta segments and 13 reverse primers for TCR Jbeta segments was used. The CDR3 region of rearranged TCR beta genes was amplified from genomic DNA by a multiplex PCR assay. The amplified TCR beta libraries were sequenced on the Illumina HiSeq System as 87-base-pair reads. The paper's data handling went like this. A later analysis tallied roughly 80 million unique TCR beta chains across the approximately 670 repertoires, and approximately 11 million of those chains were shared by two or more donors. Raw reads were error-corrected and collapsed into unique sequences with a nearest-neighbor algorithm that merged closely related sequences to remove PCR and sequencing errors. Alignment of CDR3 sequences to IMGT reference sequences was used to assign V, D and J gene segments. For a sequence to be retained, a match of at least six nucleotides was required to both a V gene segment and a J gene segment. Rearrangements were called productive when the CDR3 lacked stop codons and stayed in frame with V and J; all others were non-productive. CDR3 was defined according to IMGT convention as the region running from the second conserved V-encoded cysteine to the conserved J-encoded phenylalanine. The earlier analysis of some 540 of the donors excluded any sequence lacking an unambiguous match to a single V gene segment. In an earlier analysis of several hundred of the donors, V segments were called functional above 56.7% productive rearrangements and were called segregating when the between-donor standard deviation exceeded 5%. A statistical classification framework was developed to diagnose cytomegalovirus status using the catalog of TCR beta chain sequences. In a later analysis, TCR nucleotide sequences were compared against IMGT/GENE-DB human TR gene sequences so that V and J genes could be assigned. A later analysis assigned CDR3 sequences and most-parsimonious VDJ recombination scenarios with the TCRdist pipeline. In a later analysis, every TCR beta chain was defined by the combination of its CDR3 amino acid sequence and its V-gene family, and reads without a unique V-gene family were dropped. To address suspected cross-contamination and a sequencing artifact, a later analysis removed roughly 640 highly shared, low-generation-probability nucleotide sequences. In a later analysis, a clonal expansion index for each public chain was calculated from normalized within-repertoire ranks of inferred template counts. In a later analysis, generation probabilities were computed with a VDJ recombination model fitted to out-of-frame rearrangements, and the resulting probabilities were checked against IGoR. A later analysis scored TCR-TCR, TCR-HLA and TCR-CMV co-occurrence with hypergeometric tests, applying a repertoire-size bias correction to TCR pairs. In a later analysis, false discovery rates were estimated by permuting HLA or CMV assignments 20 times. A later analysis grouped co-occurring TCRs with DBSCAN, adding TCRdist sequence similarity when clustering within HLA-allele-positive subsets. Co-occurrence clustering excluded repertoires with fewer than 30,000 or more than 120,000 public chains, plus five with anomalous nucleotide sharing. Here the immuneACCESS table is served through TCRdb, limited to in-frame sequences with V and J called. Missing clones are a known gap in these copies; in checked studies unresolved V genes cover under half, and the rest lacks a known reason. The D gene and trimming were derived from the DNA, and the V and J assignments and clone size from that table. The sample data list 150,000 to 200,000 clones, and under 85% of these were observed just once. The biggest ten clones account for 1.5% to 2% of the sample.

Deletion took 0 bases off V and 8 bases off J, with a span of 14 bases between the germline ends. CDR1 and CDR2 are read off the germline V gene as LGHNA and YNFKEQ. Spanning cysteine to phenylalanine, the CDR3 consists of 16 amino acids. Only the CDR3 DNA stays, 48 bases, in frame from base 1. The rearranged chain carries TRBV4-2 and TRBJ1-6; the best D guess is TRBD1, with 5 bases matching. The sequence was collected from a woman aged 30 to 39 in good health and CMV-seronegative. Sequences were obtained from PBMCs. The CDR3 protein: CASSQDERGGDSPLHF. The DNA sequence reads TGTGCCAGCAGCCAAGATGAAAGGGGAGGGGATTCACCCCTCCACTTT.